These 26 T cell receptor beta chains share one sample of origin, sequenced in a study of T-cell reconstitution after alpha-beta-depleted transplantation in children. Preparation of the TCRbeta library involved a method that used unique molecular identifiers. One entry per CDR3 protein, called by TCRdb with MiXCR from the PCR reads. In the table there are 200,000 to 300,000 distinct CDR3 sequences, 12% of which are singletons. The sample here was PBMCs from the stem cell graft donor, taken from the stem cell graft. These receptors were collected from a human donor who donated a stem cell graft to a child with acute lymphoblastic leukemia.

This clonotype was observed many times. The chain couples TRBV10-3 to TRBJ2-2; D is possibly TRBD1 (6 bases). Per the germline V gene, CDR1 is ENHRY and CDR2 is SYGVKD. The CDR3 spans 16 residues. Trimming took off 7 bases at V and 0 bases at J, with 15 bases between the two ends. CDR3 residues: CAITYRDNANTGELFF. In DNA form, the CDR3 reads TGTGCCATCACCTACAGGGATAACGCGAACACCGGGGAGCTGTTTTTT.

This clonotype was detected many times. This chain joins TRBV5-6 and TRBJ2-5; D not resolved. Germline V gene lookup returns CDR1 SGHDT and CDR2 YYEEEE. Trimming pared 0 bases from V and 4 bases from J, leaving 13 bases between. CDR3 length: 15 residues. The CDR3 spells CASSLALSQTETQYF. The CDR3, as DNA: TGTGCCAGCAGCTTGGCTCTTTCGCAGACAGAGACCCAGTACTTC.

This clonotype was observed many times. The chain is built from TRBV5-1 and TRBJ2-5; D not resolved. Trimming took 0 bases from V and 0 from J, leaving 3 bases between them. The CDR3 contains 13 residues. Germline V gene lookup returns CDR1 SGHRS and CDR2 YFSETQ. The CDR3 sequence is CASSLGYQETQYF. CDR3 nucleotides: TGCGCCAGCAGCTTGGGGTACCAAGAGACCCAGTACTTC.

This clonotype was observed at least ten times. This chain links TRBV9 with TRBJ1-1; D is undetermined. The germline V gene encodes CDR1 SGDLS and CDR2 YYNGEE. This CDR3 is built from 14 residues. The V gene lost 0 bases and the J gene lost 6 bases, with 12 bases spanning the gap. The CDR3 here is CASSVGGKNAEAFF. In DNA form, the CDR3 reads TGTGCCAGCAGCGTAGGGGGTAAAAATGCTGAAGCTTTCTTT.

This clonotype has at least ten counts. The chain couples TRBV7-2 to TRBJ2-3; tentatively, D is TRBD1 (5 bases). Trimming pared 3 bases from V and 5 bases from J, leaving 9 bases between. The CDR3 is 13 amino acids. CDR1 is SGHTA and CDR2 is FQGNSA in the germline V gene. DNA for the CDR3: TGTGCCAGCAGCTTGCAGGGTCGAGATACGCAGTATTTT. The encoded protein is CASSLQGRDTQYF.

CDR3 DNA: TGTGCCAGCAAGAGGGGGGGGGGACAGCCCCAGCATTTT. This codes for CASKRGGGQPQHF. This sequence joins TRBV6-2 or TRBV6-3 and TRBJ1-5; D may be TRBD1 (6 bases). Germline V gene lookup returns CDR1 MNHEY and CDR2 SVGEGT. This CDR3 has 13 amino acids. V was pared by 7 bases and J by 7 bases, with 14 bases between.

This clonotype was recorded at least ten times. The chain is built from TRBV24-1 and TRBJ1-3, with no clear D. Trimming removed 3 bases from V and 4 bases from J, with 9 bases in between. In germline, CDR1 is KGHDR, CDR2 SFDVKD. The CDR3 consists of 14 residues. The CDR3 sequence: CATSDARYGNTIYF. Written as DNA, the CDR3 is TGTGCCACCAGTGATGCCAGATACGGAAACACCATATATTTT.

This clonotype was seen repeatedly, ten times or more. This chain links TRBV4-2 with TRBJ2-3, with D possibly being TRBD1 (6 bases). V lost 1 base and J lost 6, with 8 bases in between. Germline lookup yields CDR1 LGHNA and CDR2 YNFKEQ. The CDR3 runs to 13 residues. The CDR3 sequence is CASSQARGDTQYF. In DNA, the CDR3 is TGTGCCAGCAGCCAAGCTAGGGGGGATACGCAGTATTTT.

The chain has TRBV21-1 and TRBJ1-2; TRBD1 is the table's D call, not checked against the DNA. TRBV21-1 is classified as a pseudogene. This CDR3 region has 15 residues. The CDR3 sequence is CASSKKSGGFGGFTF. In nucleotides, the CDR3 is TGTGCCAGCAGCAAAAAATCAGGGGGATTCGGTGGCTTCACCTTC.

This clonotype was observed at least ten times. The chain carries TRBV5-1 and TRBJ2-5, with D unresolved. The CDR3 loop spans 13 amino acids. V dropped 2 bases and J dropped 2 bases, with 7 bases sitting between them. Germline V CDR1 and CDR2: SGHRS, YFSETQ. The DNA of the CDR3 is TGCGCCAGCAGCTTCGGCTTACAAGAGACCCAGTACTTC. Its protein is CASSFGLQETQYF.

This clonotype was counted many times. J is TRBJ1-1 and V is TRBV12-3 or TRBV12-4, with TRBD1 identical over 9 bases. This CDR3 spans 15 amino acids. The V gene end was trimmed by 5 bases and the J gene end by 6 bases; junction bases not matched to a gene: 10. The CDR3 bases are TGTGCCAGCAGTCTAGGGACAGGGATCAGGGCTGAAGCTTTCTTT. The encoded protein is CASSLGTGIRAEAFF.

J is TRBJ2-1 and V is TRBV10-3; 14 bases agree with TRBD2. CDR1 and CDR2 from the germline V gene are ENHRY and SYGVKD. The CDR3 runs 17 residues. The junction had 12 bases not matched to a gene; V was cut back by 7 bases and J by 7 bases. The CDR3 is CAIKTSGRAGSENEQFF. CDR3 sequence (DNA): TGTGCCATCAAGACTAGCGGGAGGGCCGGATCAGAGAATGAGCAGTTCTTC.

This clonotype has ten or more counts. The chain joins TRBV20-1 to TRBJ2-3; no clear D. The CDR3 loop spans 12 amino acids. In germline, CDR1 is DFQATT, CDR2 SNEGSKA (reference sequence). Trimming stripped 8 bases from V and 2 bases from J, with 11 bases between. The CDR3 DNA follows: TGCAGTCCCGGCCGTCACACAGATACGCAGTATTTT. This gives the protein CSPGRHTDTQYF.

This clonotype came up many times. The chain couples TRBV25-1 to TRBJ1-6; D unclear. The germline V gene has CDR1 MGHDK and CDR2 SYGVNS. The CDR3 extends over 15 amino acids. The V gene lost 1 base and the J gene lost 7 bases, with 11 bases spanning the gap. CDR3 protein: CASSESPRSNSPLHF. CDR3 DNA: TGTGCCAGCAGTGAATCTCCCAGATCAAATTCACCCCTCCACTTT.

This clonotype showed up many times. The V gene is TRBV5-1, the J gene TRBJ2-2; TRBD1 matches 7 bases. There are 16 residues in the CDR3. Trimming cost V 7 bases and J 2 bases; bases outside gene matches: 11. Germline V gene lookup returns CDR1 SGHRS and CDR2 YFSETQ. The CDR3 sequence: CASATTGEHNTGELFF. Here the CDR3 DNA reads TGCGCCAGCGCGACCACAGGGGAGCATAACACCGGGGAGCTGTTTTTT.

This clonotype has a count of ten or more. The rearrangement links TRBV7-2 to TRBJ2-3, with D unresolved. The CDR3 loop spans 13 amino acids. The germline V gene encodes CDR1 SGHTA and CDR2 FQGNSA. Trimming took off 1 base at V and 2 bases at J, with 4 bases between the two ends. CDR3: CASSLGITDTQYF. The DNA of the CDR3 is TGTGCCAGCAGCTTAGGAATCACAGATACGCAGTATTTT.

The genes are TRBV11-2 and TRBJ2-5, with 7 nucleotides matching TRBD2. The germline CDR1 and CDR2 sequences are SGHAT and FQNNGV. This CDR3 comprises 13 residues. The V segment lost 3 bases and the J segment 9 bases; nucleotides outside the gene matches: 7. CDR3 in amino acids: CASSLDWGGAQYF. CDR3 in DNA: TGTGCCAGCAGCTTGGACTGGGGGGGGGCCCAGTACTTC. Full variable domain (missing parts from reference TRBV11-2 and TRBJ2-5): EAGVAQSPRYKIIEKRQSVAFWCNPISGHATLYWYQQILGQGPKLLIQFQNNGVVDDSQLPKDRFSAERLKGVDSTLKIQPAKLEDSAVYLCASSLDWGGAQYFGPGTRLLVL.

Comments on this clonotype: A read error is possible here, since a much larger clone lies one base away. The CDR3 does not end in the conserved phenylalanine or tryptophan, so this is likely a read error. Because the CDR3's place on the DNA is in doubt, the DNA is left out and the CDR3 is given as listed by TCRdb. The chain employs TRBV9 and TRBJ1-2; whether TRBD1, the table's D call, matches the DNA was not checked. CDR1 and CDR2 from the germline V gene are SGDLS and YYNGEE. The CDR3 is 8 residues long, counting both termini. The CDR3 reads CATKPGQP.

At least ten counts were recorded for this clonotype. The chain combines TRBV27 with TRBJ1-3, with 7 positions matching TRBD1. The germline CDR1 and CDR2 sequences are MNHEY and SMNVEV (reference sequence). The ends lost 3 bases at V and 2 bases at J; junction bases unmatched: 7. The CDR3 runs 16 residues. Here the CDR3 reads CASSFKAGTAGNTIYF. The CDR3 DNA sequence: TGTGCCAGCAGTTTCAAGGCAGGGACAGCTGGAAACACCATATATTTT.

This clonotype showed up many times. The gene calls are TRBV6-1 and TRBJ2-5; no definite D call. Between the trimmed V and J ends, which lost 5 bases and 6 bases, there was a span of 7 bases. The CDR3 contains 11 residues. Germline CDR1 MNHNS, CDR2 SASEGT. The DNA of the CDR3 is TGTGCCAGCAGTCCCCGCCAGACCCAGTACTTC. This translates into CASSPRQTQYF.

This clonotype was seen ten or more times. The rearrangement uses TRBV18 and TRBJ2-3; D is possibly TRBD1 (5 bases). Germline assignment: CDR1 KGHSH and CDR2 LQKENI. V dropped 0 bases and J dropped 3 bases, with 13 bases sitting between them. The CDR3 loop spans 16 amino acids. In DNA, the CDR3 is TGTGCCAGCTCACCACCTTCTAAGACAGTAACAGATACGCAGTATTTT. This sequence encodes CASSPPSKTVTDTQYF.

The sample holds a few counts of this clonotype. The CDR3 is CASRGVTGELFF. CDR3 in DNA: TGTGCCAGCAGAGGGGTTACCGGGGAGCTGTTTTTT. The chain is built from TRBV12-3 or TRBV12-4 and TRBJ2-2; tentatively, D is TRBD1 (5 bases). Trimming cost V 6 bases and J 5 bases, with 7 bases left between them. The CDR3 runs 12 residues.

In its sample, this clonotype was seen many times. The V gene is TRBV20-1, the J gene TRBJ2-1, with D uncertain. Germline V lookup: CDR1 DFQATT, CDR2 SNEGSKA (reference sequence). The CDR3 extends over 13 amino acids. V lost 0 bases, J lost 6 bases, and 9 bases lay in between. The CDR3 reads CSARDLDINEQFF. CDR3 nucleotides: TGCAGTGCTAGAGATCTAGACATCAATGAGCAGTTCTTC.

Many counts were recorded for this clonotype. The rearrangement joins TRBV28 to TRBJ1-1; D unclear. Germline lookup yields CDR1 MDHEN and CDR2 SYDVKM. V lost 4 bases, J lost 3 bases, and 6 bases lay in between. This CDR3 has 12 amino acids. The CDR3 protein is CASSSPYTEAFF. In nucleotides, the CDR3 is TGTGCCAGCAGTTCGCCCTACACTGAAGCTTTCTTT.

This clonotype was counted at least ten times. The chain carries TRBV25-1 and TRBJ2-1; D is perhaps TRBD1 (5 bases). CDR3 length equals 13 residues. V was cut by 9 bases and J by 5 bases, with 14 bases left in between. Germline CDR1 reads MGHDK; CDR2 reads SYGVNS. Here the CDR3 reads CARGQGTHNEQFF. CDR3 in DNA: TGTGCCAGGGGTCAGGGTACCCACAATGAGCAGTTCTTC.

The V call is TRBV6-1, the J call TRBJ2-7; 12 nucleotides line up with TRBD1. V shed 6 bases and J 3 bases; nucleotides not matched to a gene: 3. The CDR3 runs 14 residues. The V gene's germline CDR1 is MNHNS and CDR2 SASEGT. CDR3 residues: CASSRDRGHYEQYF. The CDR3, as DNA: TGTGCCAGCAGCCGGGACAGGGGGCACTACGAGCAGTACTTC.